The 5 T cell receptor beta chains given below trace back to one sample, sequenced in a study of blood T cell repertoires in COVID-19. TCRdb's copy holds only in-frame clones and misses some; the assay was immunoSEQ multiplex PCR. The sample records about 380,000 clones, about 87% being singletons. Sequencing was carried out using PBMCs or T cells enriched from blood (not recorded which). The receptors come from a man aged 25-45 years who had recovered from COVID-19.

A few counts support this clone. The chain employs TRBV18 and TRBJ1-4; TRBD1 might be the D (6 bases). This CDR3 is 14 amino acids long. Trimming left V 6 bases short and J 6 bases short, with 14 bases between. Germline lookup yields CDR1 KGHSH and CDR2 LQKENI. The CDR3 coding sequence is TGTGCCAGCTCTGCGGGTGCAGGGGATGAAAAACTGTTTTTT. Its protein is CASSAGAGDEKLFF.

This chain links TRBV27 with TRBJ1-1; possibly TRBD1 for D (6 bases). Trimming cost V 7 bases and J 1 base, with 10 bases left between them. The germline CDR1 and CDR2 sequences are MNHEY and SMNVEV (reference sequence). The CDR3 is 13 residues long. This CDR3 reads CASIKTGNTEAFF. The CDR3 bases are TGTGCCAGCATAAAGACAGGGAACACTGAAGCTTTCTTT.

The CDR3 is CSASRGGMTEAFF. CDR3 coding DNA: TGCAGTGCTAGTAGGGGGGGTATGACTGAAGCTTTCTTT. The chain uses TRBV20-1 and TRBJ1-1; weak D call: TRBD1 (6 bases). The CDR3 runs 13 residues. The V gene lost 3 bases and the J gene lost 5 bases, with 13 bases spanning the gap. The germline CDR1 and CDR2 sequences are DFQATT and SNEGSKA (reference sequence).

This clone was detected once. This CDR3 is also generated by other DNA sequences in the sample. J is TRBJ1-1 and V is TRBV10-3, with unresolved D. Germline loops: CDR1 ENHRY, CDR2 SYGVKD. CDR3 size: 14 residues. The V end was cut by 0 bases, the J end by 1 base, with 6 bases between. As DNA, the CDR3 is TGTGCCATCAGTGAGTCTACGGGGAACACTGAAGCTTTCTTT. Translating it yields CAISESTGNTEAFF.

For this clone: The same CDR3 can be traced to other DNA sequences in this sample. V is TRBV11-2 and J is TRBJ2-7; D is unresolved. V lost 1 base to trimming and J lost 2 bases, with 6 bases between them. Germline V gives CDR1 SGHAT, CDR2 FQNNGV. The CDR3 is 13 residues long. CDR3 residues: CASSLAGAYEQYF. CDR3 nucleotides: TGTGCCAGCAGCTTAGCGGGTGCCTACGAGCAGTACTTC.